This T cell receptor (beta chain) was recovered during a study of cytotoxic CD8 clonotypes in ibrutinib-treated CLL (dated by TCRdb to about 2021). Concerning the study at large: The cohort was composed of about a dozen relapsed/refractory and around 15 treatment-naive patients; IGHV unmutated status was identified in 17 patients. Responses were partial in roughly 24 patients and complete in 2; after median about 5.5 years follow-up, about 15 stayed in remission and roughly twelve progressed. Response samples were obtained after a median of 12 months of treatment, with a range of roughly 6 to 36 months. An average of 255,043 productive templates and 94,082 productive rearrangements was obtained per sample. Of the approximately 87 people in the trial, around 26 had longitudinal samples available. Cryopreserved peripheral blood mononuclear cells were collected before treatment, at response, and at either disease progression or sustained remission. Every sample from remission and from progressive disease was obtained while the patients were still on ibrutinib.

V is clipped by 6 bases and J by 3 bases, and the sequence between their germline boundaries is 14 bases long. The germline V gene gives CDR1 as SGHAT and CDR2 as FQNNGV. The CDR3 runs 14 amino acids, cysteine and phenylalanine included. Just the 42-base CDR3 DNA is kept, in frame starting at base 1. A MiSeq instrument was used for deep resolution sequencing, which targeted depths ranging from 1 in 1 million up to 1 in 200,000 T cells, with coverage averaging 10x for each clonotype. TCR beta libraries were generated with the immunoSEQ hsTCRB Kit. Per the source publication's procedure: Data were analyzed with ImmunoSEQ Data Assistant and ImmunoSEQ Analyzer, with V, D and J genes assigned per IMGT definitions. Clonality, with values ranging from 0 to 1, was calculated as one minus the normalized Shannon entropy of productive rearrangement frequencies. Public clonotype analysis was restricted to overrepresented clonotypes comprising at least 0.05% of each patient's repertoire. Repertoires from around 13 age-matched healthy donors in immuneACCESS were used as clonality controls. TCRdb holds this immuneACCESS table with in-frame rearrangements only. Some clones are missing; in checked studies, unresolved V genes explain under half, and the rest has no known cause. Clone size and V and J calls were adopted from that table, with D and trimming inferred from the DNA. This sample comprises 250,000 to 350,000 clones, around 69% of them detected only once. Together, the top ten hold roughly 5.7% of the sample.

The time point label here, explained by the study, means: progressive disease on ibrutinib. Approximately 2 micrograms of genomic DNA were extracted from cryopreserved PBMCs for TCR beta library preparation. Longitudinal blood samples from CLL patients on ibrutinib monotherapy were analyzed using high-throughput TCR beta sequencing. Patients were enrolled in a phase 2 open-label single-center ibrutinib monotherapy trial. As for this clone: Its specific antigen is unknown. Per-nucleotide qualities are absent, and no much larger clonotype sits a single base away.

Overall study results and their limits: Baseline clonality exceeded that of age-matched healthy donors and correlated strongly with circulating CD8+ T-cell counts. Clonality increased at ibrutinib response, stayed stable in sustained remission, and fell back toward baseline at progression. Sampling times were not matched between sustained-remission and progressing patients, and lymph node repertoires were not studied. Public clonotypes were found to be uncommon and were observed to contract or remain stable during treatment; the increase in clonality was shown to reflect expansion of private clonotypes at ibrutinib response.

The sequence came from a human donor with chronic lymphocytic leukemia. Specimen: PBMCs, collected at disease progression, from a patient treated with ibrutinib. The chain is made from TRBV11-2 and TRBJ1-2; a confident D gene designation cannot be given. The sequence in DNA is TGTGCCAGCAGATCCCTCCTGGCTCACTATGGCTACACCTTC. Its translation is CASRSLLAHYGYTF.